This paragraph covers one TCR beta chain sequence. Its target is not known. The data derive from a study of response to subunit inactivated influenza vaccine. TCRdb ran MiXCR on the RT-PCR reads and lists one entry per CDR3 protein. The repertoire holds about 700,000 distinct CDR3 sequences, approximately 15% seen once, with 5.5% to 8% in the top ten. This CDR3 comprises 13 residues. The V gene lost 5 bases and the J gene lost 4 bases, with 10 bases spanning the gap. Germline V gene data show CDR1 as SGHVS and CDR2 as FQNEAQ. Overall study findings and caveats: Seasonal influenza vaccination, on each occasion, was suggested by the authors to recruit few new T cells.

The TCR comes from a man aged 50-59 years who received an inactivated influenza vaccine. Sequencing used PBMCs from blood, obtained 14 days before vaccination. The chain uses TRBV7-8 and TRBJ2-3; D call uncertain. This chain's CDR3 is CASSPITPDTQYF. The CDR3 region has the DNA TGTGCCAGCAGCCCCATCACCCCAGATACGCAGTATTTT.